Detailed here is one T cell receptor beta chain. It has no known antigen specificity. No much larger clone exists at a distance of one base, and base qualities are not known. The sample comes from a study of glioma-infiltrating T cells after dendritic cell vaccination listed by TCRdb under 2016. In the study overall: Of the approximately 15 glioblastoma patients in the cohort, all drawn from Phase I and II dendritic cell vaccination trials, 9 were newly diagnosed and 6 had recurrent disease. Each patient was given three intradermal dendritic cell vaccine injections, spaced two weeks apart, in the arm below the axilla. Tumor-infiltrating lymphocyte content was quantified and tumor and blood repertoires were compared in dendritic cell-vaccinated glioblastoma patients by deep sequencing of TCR beta CDR3 regions. Between about 2002 and 2013, patients were given autologous tumor lysate-pulsed dendritic cell vaccination. The vaccine consisted of monocyte-derived dendritic cells cultured less than 9 days with IL-4 and GM-CSF, then pulsed overnight with autologous tumor lysate. Survival after dendritic cell vaccination was correlated with TCR sequencing metrics such as TIL content and the overlap between tumor and blood repertoires.

Using the immunoSEQ assay, TCRB CDR3 regions were amplified from about 1.9 micrograms of genomic DNA, or from all available DNA when less than that was on hand. The multiplex PCR employed 60 forward primers targeting TCR V beta segments and 13 reverse primers targeting J beta segments. To estimate reads per starting template, synthetic control templates were spiked into each sample at limiting dilution. Reads of 87 bp were generated by sequencing on the Illumina HiSeq System. The paper's data handling went like this. PCR and sequencing errors were removed by a nearest neighbor algorithm that merged closely related sequences. TCR overlap was measured as the percentage of unique tumor TCR beta sequences also present in the same patient's peripheral blood. Not all clones reach the TCRdb copy of this immuneACCESS table, which keeps in-frame sequences only. Checked studies attribute under half of the gap to unresolved V genes and leave the rest unexplained. V, J and clone size derive from that table, while D and trimming were established from the DNA sequence. The sample contains under 130,000 clones, roughly 90% of them found a single time. The biggest ten clones account for roughly 3% of the sample.

The paper as a whole reports these results and caveats: After dendritic cell vaccination, a higher estimated pretreatment TIL content predicted longer time to progression and longer overall survival. TCR clonality showed no direct relationship with survival, which suggests that a diverse polyclonal response may matter. The response model built on TCR overlap across three groups was characterized as speculative, with prospective validation still needed. The cohort was small and heterogeneous, few patients had complete blood and tumor sets, and even fewer had initial-recurrent tumor pairs.

Via the germline V gene, CDR1 is SQVTM and CDR2 ANQGSEA. The CDR3 runs 18 amino acids, cysteine and phenylalanine included. The CDR3 DNA has 54 bases and is translated from base 1. V has 0 bases trimmed and J has 7 bases trimmed; junction bases matching no gene number 19. This sample's time point label indicates: after dendritic cell vaccination, including at tumor progression/relapse. Patients were selected for having adequate residual fresh-frozen tumor tissue and more than two years of available survival data. None of the glioblastoma patients carried an isocitrate dehydrogenase mutation, although molecular status otherwise varied. PBMC were collected before vaccination, two weeks after the third vaccination, and at tumor progression if tumor progression occurred. The Qiagen DNeasy Blood extraction Kit was used to extract genomic DNA.

The chain employs TRBV29-1 and TRBJ1-2, and 8 junction bases match TRBD1. This material consisted of blood, taken after dendritic cell vaccination. The TCR originated in a human donor with glioblastoma. The CDR3 protein is CSVEDREQGDFREIGYTF. The nucleotide sequence reads as follows: TGCAGCGTTGAAGATCGGGAACAGGGGGATTTTCGTGAGATTGGCTACACCTTC.